The 14 T cell receptor beta chains below all came from one sample that was sequenced in a study of human T cells and chemical hapten exposure. Total RNA was extracted from unfractionated whole blood. For the library, individual cDNA molecules each received unique molecular identifiers. TCRdb redid the calling of the reads with MiXCR, one entry per CDR3 protein. Among 100,000 to 150,000 distinct CDR3 sequences listed, less than 10% were seen once. Material: whole blood. The receptors stem from a human donor in good health. Some clones in this sample may be carry-over from other donors' samples.

The chain has TRBV7-2 and TRBJ2-1, with D maybe TRBD2 (6 bases). V lost 5 bases and J 9 bases, leaving 11 bases between the germline ends. CDR1 is SGHTA, CDR2 FQGNSA, per germline. The CDR3 sequence is 12 residues long. The chain's CDR3 is CASSPGGLEQFF. The CDR3, as DNA: TGTGCCAGCAGCCCCGGGGGTCTTGAGCAGTTCTTC.

This clonotype showed up many times. The CDR3, as DNA: TGTGCCAGCAGCCCGGGACGGCCATTGGCTGAAGCTTTCTTT. It codes for CASSPGRPLAEAFF. The chain uses TRBV9 and TRBJ1-1; possible D gene TRBD1, 5 bases. This CDR3 comprises 14 residues. Per germline, CDR1 SGDLS and CDR2 YYNGEE. Trimming removed 4 bases at V and 6 bases at J, with 16 bases between.

The chain employs TRBV6-2 or TRBV6-3 and TRBJ1-5; possible D gene TRBD1, 5 bases. CDR1 and CDR2 from the germline V gene are MNHEY and SVGEGT. Trimming took off 6 bases at V and 6 bases at J, with 18 bases between the two ends. The CDR3 is made up of 15 amino acids. The CDR3 DNA is TGTGCCAGCAGCTCAGGGTCGGAAGACAGTCAGCCCCAGCATTTT. This encodes CASSSGSEDSQPQHF.

This clonotype was detected a few times. This rearrangement joins TRBV5-6 to TRBJ2-5; 9 nucleotides match TRBD2. J gave up 5 bases and V 1 base, and 6 bases lay outside the gene matches. CDR3 length: 15 amino acids. From germline, CDR1 is SGHDT and CDR2 YYEEEE. The CDR3 is CASSLRLAGRETQYF. The CDR3 coding sequence is TGTGCCAGCAGCTTGAGGCTAGCGGGACGGGAGACCCAGTACTTC. Using reference TRBV5-6 and TRBJ2-5 for the parts outside the CDR3, the full variable domain is DAGVTQSPTHLIKTRGQQVTLRCSPKSGHDTVSWYQQALGQGPQFIFQYYEEEERQRGNFPDRFSGHQFPNYSSELNVNALLLGDSALYLCASSLRLAGRETQYFGPGTRLLVL.

This chain joins TRBV7-2 and TRBJ2-3; possible D gene TRBD1, 5 bases. The CDR3 is made up of 14 amino acids. Germline values: CDR1 SGHTA, CDR2 FQGNSA. V shed 2 bases and J shed 4 bases, with 10 bases lying between them. This chain's CDR3 is CASSLTGVADTQYF. CDR3 coding DNA: TGTGCCAGCAGCTTAACAGGTGTTGCAGATACGCAGTATTTT.

The V and J genes are TRBV2 and TRBJ1-3; D ambiguous. The germline V gene encodes CDR1 SNHLY and CDR2 FYNNEI. This CDR3 region has 12 residues. V shed 5 bases and J shed 3 bases, with 5 bases lying between them. The CDR3 nucleotides are TGTGCCAGCAGTCAGGATGGAAACACCATATATTTT. This encodes CASSQDGNTIYF.

This clonotype was picked up many times. The V and J genes are TRBV7-2 and TRBJ1-2; maybe TRBD1 (6 bases). CDR3 size: 15 residues. Germline V gives CDR1 SGHTA, CDR2 FQGNSA. V was cut by 4 bases and J by 6 bases, with 18 bases left in between. The CDR3 spells CASSSRWGAEDGYTF. CDR3 sequence (DNA): TGTGCCAGCAGCTCTAGGTGGGGGGCCGAGGATGGCTACACCTTC.

Ten or more counts support this clonotype. The CDR3: CAIRATLAPGNTIYF. CDR3 nucleotides: TGTGCCATCAGGGCGACATTGGCCCCTGGAAACACCATATATTTT. The J gene is TRBJ1-3, the V gene TRBV10-3; no firm D call. In germline, CDR1 is ENHRY, CDR2 SYGVKD. V lost 6 bases, J lost 2 bases, and 14 bases lay in between. This CDR3 has 15 amino acids.

Details on this clonotype: This sequence may be a read error, since a much larger clone differs from it by one base. V is TRBV25-1 and J is TRBJ2-3, with 10 nucleotides matching TRBD1. The germline CDR1 and CDR2 sequences are MGHDK and SYGVNS. This CDR3 region has 15 residues. The CDR3 DNA follows: TGTGCCATCAGTGAATCGGGACAGGGGCCGGATACGCAGTATTTT. This encodes CAISESGQGPDTQYF. Together with reference TRBV25-1 and TRBJ2-3, the CDR3 gives the full variable domain: EADIYQTPRYLVIGTGKKITLECSQTMGHDKMYWYQQDPGMELHLIHYSYGVNSTEKGDLSSESTVSRIRTEHFPLTLESARPSHTSQYLCAISESGQGPDTQYFGPGTRLTVL.

This clonotype was observed a few times. V gene TRBV12-3 or TRBV12-4 combines with J gene TRBJ2-7; TRBD1 matches at 12 bases. The CDR3 covers 14 residues. V trimming: 6 bases; J trimming: 3 bases; junction bases outside the gene matches: 3. The CDR3 reads CASRGQGASYEQYF. The DNA for the CDR3 is TGTGCCAGCAGGGGACAGGGGGCAAGCTACGAGCAGTACTTC.

This clonotype was seen at least ten times. The genes are TRBV5-4 and TRBJ2-2, with D unclear. Germline CDR1 is SGHNT and CDR2 is YYREEE (reference sequence). The CDR3 totals 16 residues. V lost 4 bases and J lost 0, with 13 bases in between. The CDR3 DNA reads as TGTGCCAGCAGCCCCGTCGAGGAACCGAACACCGGGGAGCTGTTTTTT. Translating it yields CASSPVEEPNTGELFF.

This clonotype was picked up a small number of times. This chain joins TRBV6-1 and TRBJ2-1; maybe TRBD2 (6 bases). V shed 1 base and J shed 6 bases, with 16 bases lying between them. This CDR3 has 16 amino acids. Germline V gene data show CDR1 as MNHNS and CDR2 as SASEGT. CDR3: CASSEDVPGAFNEQFF. CDR3 sequence (DNA): TGTGCCAGCAGTGAAGACGTCCCGGGAGCCTTCAATGAGCAGTTCTTC.

The J gene is TRBJ1-1, the V gene TRBV7-9, with 7 bases aligning to TRBD1. The CDR3 is made up of 13 amino acids. The germline gives CDR1 SEHNR, CDR2 FQNEAQ (reference sequence). Trimming removed 4 bases from V and 8 bases from J; junction bases left unmatched: 7. The DNA of the CDR3 is TGTGCCAGCAGCTCGGACAGGATCTTAGAAGCTTTCTTT. This codes for CASSSDRILEAFF.

The chain uses TRBV20-1 and TRBJ2-7; 8 bases are a match to TRBD1. Germline assignment: CDR1 DFQATT and CDR2 SNEGSKA (reference sequence). With 0 bases clipped from V and 4 bases from J, the junction kept 8 bases outside the gene matches. The CDR3 consists of 15 residues. CDR3 residues: CSARDPTGAIYEQYF. CDR3 DNA: TGCAGTGCTAGAGACCCGACAGGGGCGATTTACGAGCAGTACTTC.